This T cell receptor (beta chain) appears in the sequencing data of a study of T cell responses to AZD1222 COVID-19 vaccine. Assay used: immunoSEQ multiplex PCR; TCRdb lists only in-frame clones, some missing. The sample includes roughly 86,000 clones, 85% to 90% of them seen just once. About this clone: The antigen is not known.

Points from the study as a whole: Dominant at 160-218 and 743-854, vaccine-associated CD4 TCRs also spanned spike. Spike-specific TCR breadth and depth were elevated following two AZD1222 doses.

Trimming cost V 4 bases and J 1 base, with 16 bases left between them. The CDR3 totals 16 residues. From germline, CDR1 is MNHEY and CDR2 SVGEGT. Sample: peripheral blood, taken on day 0 of AZD1222 vaccination. The TCR comes from an adult in good health. The gene calls are TRBV6-2 or TRBV6-3 and TRBJ1-2; maybe TRBD1 (6 bases). CDR3 amino acids: CASSSDVYRDNYGYTF. CDR3 nucleotides: TGTGCCAGCAGTTCCGACGTTTACAGGGATAACTATGGCTACACCTTC.